This T cell receptor (beta chain) was recovered during a study of response to subunit inactivated influenza vaccine. Each CDR3 protein gets one entry after TCRdb re-called the RT-PCR reads with MiXCR. This sample has around 710,000 distinct CDR3 sequences, with around 13% found just once. Germline-derived CDR1 and CDR2 are SGHVS and FNYEAQ. The CDR3 totals 14 residues. Deletions cut 3 bases from V and 7 bases from J, with 10 bases between. The receptor was derived from a man aged 50 to 60 who received an inactivated influenza vaccine. Source: PBMCs from blood, taken 14 to 15 days before vaccination. The J gene is TRBJ1-6, the V gene TRBV7-6, with D possibly matching TRBD1 (5 bases). The CDR3 sequence is CASSFGARNSPLHF. The CDR3 bases are TGTGCCAGCAGCTTCGGGGCCAGAAATTCACCCCTCCACTTT. Supplemented by reference TRBV7-6 and TRBJ1-6, the full variable domain reads GAGVSQSPRYKVTKRGQDVALRCDPISGHVSLYWYRQALGQGPEFLTYFNYEAQQDKSGLPNDRFSAERPEGSISTLTIQRTEQRDSAMYRCASSFGARNSPLHFGNGTRLTVT.